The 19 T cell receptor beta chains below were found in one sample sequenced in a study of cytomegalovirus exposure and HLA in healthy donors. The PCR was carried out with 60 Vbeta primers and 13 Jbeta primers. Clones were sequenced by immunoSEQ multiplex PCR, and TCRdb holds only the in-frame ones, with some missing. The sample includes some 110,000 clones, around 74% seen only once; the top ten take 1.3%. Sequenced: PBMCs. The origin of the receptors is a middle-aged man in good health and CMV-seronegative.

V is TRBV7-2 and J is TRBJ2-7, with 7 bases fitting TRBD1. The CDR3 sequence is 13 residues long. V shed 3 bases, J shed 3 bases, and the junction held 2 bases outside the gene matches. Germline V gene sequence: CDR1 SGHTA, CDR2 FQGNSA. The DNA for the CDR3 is TGTGCCAGCAGCTTGAGGGGGCTCTACGAGCAGTACTTC. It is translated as CASSLRGLYEQYF.

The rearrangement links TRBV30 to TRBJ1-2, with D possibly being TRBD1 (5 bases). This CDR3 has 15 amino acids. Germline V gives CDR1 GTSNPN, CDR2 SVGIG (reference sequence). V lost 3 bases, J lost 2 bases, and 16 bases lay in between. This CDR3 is CAWREGRGINYGYTF. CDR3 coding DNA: TGTGCCTGGAGAGAGGGGAGGGGTATAAACTATGGCTACACCTTC.

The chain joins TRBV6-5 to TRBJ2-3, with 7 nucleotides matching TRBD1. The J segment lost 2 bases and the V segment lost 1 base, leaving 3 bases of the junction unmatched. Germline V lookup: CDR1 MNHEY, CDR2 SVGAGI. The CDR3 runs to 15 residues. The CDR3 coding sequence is TGTGCCAGCAGTTACTTACAGGGGAACACAGATACGCAGTATTTT. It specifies CASSYLQGNTDTQYF.

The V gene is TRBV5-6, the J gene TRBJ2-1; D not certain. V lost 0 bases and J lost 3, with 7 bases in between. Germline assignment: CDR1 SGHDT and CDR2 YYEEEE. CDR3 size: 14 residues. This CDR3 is CASSLAGYYNEQFF. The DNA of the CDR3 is TGTGCCAGCAGCTTGGCAGGCTACTACAATGAGCAGTTCTTC.

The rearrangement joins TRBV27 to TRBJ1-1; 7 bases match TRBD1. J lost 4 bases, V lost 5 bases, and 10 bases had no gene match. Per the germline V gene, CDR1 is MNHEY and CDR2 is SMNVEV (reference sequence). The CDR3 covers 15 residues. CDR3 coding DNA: TGTGCCAGCAGTACGCCGCAGGGGGGCGTCACTGAAGCTTTCTTT. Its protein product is CASSTPQGGVTEAFF.

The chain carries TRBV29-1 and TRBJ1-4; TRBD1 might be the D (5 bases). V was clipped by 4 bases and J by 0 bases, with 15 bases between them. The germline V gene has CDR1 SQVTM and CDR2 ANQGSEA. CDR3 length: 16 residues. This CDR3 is CSVGSGNSATNEKLFF. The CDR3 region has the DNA TGCAGCGTTGGCTCAGGGAATTCTGCAACTAATGAAAAACTGTTTTTT.

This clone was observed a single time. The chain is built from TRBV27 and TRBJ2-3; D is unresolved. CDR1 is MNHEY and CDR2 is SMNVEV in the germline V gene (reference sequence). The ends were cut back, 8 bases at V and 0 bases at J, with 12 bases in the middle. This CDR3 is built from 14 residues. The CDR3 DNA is TGTGCCAGCGCGACTTTTTCTAGCACAGATACGCAGTATTTT. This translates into CASATFSSTDTQYF.

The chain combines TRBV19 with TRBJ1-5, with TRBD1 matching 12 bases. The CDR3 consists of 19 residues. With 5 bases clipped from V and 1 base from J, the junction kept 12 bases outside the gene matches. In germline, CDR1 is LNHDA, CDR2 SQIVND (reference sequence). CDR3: CASSLLPGQGAFSNQPQHF. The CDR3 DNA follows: TGTGCCAGTAGTCTACTCCCGGGACAGGGGGCTTTCAGCAATCAGCCCCAGCATTTT.

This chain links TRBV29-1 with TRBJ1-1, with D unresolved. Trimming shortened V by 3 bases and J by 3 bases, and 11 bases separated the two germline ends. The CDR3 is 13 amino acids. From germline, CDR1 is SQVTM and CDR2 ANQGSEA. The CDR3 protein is CSVDGSFDTEAFF. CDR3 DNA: TGCAGCGTTGATGGCAGTTTCGACACTGAAGCTTTCTTT.

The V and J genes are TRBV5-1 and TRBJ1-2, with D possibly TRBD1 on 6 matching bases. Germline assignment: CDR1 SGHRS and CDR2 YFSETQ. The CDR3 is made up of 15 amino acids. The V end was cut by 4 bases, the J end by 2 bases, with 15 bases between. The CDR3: CASSPPGHLNYGYTF. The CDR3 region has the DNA TGCGCCAGCAGCCCTCCGGGACACCTAAACTATGGCTACACCTTC.

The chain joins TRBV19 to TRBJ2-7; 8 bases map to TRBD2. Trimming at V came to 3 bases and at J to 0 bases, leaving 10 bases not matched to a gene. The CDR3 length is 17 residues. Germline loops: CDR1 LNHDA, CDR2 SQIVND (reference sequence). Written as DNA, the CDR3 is TGTGCCAGTAGTATCCATAGCGGGGAAACCAGCTCCTACGAGCAGTACTTC. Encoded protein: CASSIHSGETSSYEQYF.

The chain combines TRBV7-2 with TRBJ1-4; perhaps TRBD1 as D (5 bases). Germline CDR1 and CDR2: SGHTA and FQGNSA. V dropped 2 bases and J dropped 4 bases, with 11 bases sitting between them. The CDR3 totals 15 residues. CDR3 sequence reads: CASSLNRILNEKLFF. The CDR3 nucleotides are TGTGCCAGCAGCTTAAACAGGATTCTTAATGAAAAACTGTTTTTT.

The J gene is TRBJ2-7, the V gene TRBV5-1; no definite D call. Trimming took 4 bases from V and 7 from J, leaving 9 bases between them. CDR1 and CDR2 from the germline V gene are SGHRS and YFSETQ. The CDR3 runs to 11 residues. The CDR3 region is CASSLGLEQYF. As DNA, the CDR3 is TGCGCCAGCAGCCTAGGTTTGGAGCAGTACTTC.

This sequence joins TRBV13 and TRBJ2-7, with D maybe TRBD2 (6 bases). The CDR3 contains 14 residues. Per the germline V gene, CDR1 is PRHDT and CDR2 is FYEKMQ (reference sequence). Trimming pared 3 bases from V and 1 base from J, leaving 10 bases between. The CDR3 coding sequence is TGTGCCAGCAGCTTGGCGGAGGGGTCCTACGAGCAGTACTTC. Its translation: CASSLAEGSYEQYF. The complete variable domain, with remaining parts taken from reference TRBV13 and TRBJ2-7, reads AAGVIQSPRHLIKEKRETATLKCYPIPRHDTVYWYQQGPGQDPQFLISFYEKMQSDKGSIPDRFSAQQFSDYHSELNMSSLELGDSALYFCASSLAEGSYEQYFGPGTRLTVT.

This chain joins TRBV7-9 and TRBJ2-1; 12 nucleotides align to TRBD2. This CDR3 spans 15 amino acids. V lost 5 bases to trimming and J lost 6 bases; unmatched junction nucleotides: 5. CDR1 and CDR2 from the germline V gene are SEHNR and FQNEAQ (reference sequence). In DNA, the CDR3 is TGTGCCAGCAGCCCGCGACTAGCGGGGGTCAATGAGCAGTTCTTC. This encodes CASSPRLAGVNEQFF.

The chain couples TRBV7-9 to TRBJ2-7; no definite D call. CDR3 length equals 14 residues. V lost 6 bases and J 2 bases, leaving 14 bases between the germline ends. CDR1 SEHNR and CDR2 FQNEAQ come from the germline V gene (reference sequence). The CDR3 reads CASSPALPPYEQYF. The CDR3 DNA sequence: TGTGCCAGCAGTCCCGCCCTACCTCCCTACGAGCAGTACTTC.

DNA of the CDR3: TGTGCCAGCACCAATGACAGGGTATTTGGCTACACCTTC. It encodes CASTNDRVFGYTF. This chain links TRBV2 with TRBJ1-2; TRBD1 agrees at 7 bases. The CDR3 totals 13 residues. The V and J ends lost 7 bases and 7 bases, in that order; junction bases with no gene match: 9. Germline V gene data show CDR1 as SNHLY and CDR2 as FYNNEI.

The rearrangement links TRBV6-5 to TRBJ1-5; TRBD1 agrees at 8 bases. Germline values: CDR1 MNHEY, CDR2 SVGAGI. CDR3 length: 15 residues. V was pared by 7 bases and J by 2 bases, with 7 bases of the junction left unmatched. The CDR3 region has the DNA TGTGCCAGCAAGGACAGGGATTTGGGCAATCAGCCCCAGCATTTT. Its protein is CASKDRDLGNQPQHF.

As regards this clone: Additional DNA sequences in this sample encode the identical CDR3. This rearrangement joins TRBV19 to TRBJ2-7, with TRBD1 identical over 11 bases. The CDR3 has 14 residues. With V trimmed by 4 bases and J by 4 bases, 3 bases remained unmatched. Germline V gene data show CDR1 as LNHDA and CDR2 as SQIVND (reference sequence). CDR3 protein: CASSTGTGGYEQYF. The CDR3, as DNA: TGTGCCAGTAGTACAGGGACAGGGGGATACGAGCAGTACTTC.